The clone carrying this TCR beta chain came up many times. Its antigen is undetermined. Stated treatment: oral pan-JAK inhibitor, 5-10 mg twice daily. The sample is drawn from a study of CD8+ T cells in alopecia areata. Broader study findings: In scalp and blood during tofacitinib, many expanded lesional clones persisted. Scalp clonality and expanded CD8+ clones among the top 100 fell significantly with tofacitinib. Scalp sequencing captures resident alphabeta T cells of normal skin too.

Germline assignment: CDR1 LGHNA and CDR2 YNFKEQ. Between the trimmed V and J ends, which lost 1 base and 4 bases, there was a span of 10 bases. CDR3 length: 14 residues. Once RNA had been extracted, it was reverse transcribed into cDNA to act as the sequencing template. Here immunoSEQ multiplex PCR was the method, and the copy in TCRdb shows in-frame clones only, minus some. Of about 210,000 clones listed, roughly two fifths are singletons. The sample here was CD4+ T cells sorted from blood, taken at week 34, from a patient treated with tofacitinib. This sequence was found in a human donor with alopecia areata. The chain carries TRBV4-2 and TRBJ1-2, with a tentative D call TRBD1 (5 bases). CDR3: CASSQGGGLYGYTF. For the CDR3, the DNA is TGTGCCAGCAGCCAAGGTGGGGGTCTCTATGGCTACACCTTC.